The TCR beta chain under discussion was sequenced for a study of shared clonotypes between healthy human individuals. Profiled with immunoSEQ multiplex PCR; TCRdb holds only in-frame clones, not every one. The sample yields around 1.5 million clones, 95% to 99% seen once. Germline V gives CDR1 SGHAT, CDR2 FQNNGV. CDR3 length: 13 amino acids. V was pared by 4 bases and J by 3 bases, with 8 bases between. The chain carries TRBV11-2 and TRBJ2-3; unclear D gene. This receptor was obtained from a man aged 25-40 years in good health. Sequenced sample: naive CD4+ T cells sorted from blood. Subset denoted: CD45RA+ positively selected. The CDR3 sequence is CASSSANTDTQYF. CDR3 bases: TGTGCCAGCAGCTCTGCCAATACAGATACGCAGTATTTT.